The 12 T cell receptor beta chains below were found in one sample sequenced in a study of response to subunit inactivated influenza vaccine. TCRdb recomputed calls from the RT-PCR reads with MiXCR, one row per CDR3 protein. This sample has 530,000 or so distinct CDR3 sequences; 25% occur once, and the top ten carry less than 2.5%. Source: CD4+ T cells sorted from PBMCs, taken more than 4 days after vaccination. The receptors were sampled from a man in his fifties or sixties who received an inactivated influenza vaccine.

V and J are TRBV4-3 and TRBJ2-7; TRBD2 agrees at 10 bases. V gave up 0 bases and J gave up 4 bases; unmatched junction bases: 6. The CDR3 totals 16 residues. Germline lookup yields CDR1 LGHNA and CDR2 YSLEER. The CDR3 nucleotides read TGCGCCAGCAGCCAAGATACTAAGCGGGGGGGATACGAGCAGTACTTC. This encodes CASSQDTKRGGYEQYF.

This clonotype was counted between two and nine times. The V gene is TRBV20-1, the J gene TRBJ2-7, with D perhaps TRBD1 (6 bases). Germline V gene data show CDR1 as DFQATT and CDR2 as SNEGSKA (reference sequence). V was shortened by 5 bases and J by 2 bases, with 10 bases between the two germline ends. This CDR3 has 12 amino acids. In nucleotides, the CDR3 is TGCAGTGCTTCACAGGGAACCTACGAGCAGTACTTC. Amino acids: CSASQGTYEQYF.

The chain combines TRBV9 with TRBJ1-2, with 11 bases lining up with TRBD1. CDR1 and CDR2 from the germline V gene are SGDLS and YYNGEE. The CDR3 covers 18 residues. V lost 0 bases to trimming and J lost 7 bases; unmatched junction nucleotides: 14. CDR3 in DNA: TGTGCCAGCAGCGTAGCAGTGGGGACAGGGGGTACTGGAGGTGGCTACACCTTC. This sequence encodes CASSVAVGTGGTGGGYTF.

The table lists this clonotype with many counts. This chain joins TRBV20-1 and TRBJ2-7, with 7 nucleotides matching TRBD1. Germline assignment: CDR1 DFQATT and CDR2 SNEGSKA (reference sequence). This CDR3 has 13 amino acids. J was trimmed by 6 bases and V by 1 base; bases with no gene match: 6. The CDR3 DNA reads TGCAGTGCTAGAGCCCCGACAGGGACCGAGCAGTACTTC. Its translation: CSARAPTGTEQYF.

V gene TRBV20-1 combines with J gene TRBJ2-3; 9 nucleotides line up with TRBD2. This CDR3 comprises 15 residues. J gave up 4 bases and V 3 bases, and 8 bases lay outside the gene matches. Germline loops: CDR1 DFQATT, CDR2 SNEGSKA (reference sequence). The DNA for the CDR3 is TGCAGTGCTAGCCCCGGTAGCGGGAGAGCAGATACGCAGTATTTT. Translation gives CSASPGSGRADTQYF.

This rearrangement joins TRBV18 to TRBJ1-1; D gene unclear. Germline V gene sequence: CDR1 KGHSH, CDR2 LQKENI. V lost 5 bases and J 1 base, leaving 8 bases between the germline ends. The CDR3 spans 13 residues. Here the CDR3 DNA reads TGTGCCAGCTCAGTTACAGCGAACACTGAAGCTTTCTTT. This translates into CASSVTANTEAFF.

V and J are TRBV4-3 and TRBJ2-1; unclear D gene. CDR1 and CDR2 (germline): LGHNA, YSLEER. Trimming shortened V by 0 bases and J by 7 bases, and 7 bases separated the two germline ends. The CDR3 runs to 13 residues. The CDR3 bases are TGCGCCAGCAGCCAAGAGTTCAAGAATGAGCAGTTCTTC. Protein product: CASSQEFKNEQFF.

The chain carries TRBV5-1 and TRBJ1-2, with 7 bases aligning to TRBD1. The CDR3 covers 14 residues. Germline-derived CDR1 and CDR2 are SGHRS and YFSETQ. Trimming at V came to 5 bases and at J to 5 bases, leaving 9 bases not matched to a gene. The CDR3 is CASSPGQTVYGYTF. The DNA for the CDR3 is TGCGCCAGCAGTCCGGGACAGACTGTATATGGCTACACCTTC.

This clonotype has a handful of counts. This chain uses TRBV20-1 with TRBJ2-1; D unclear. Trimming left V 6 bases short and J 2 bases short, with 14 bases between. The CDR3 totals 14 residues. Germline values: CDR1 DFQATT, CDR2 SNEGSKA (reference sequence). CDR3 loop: CSAVQAATYNEQFF. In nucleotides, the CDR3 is TGCAGTGCCGTTCAGGCAGCTACCTACAATGAGCAGTTCTTC.

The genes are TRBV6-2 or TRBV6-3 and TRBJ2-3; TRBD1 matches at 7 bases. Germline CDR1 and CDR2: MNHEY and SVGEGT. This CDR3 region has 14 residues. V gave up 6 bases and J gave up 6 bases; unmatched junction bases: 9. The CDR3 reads CASRPRQGWDTQYF. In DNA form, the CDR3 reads TGTGCCAGCAGACCCCGACAGGGCTGGGATACGCAGTATTTT.

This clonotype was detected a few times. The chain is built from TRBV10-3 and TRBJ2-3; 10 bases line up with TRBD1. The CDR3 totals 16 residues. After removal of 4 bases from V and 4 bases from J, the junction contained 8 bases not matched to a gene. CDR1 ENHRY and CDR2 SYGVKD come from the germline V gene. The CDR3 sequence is CAISAVGQGLSDTQYF. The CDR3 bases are TGTGCCATCAGTGCGGTGGGACAGGGGCTGTCAGATACGCAGTATTTT.

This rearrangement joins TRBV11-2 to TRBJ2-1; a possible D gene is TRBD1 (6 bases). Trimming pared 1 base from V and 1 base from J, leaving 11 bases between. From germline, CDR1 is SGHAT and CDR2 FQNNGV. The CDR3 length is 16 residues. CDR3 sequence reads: CASSLGGGFSYNEQFF. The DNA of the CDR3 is TGTGCCAGCAGCTTAGGAGGGGGTTTTTCCTACAATGAGCAGTTCTTC. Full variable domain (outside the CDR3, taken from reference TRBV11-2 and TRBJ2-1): EAGVAQSPRYKIIEKRQSVAFWCNPISGHATLYWYQQILGQGPKLLIQFQNNGVVDDSQLPKDRFSAERLKGVDSTLKIQPAKLEDSAVYLCASSLGGGFSYNEQFFGPGTRLTVL.